These 8 T cell receptor beta chains were all obtained from the same sample, sequenced in a study of cytomegalovirus exposure and HLA in healthy donors. Primers: 60 Vbeta forward and 13 Jbeta reverse. Libraries were prepared by immunoSEQ multiplex PCR; TCRdb keeps only in-frame clonotypes and omits some of them. The sample records some 180,000 clones, over 70% being singletons. Sequenced sample: PBMCs. The receptors derive from a man aged 40-49 years in good health and CMV-seropositive.

The V call is TRBV19, the J call TRBJ2-1, with D maybe TRBD1 (5 bases). There are 12 residues in the CDR3. Germline values: CDR1 LNHDA, CDR2 SQIVND (reference sequence). V gave up 3 bases and J gave up 5 bases, with 5 bases separating them. The DNA for the CDR3 is TGTGCCAGTAGTATCAGGGACAATGAGCAGTTCTTC. It is translated as CASSIRDNEQFF. The full variable domain, its missing parts supplied by reference TRBV19 and TRBJ2-1, is DGGITQSPKYLFRKEGQNVTLSCEQNLNHDAMYWYRQDPGQGLRLIYYSQIVNDFQKGDIAEGYSVSREKKESFPLTVTSAQKNPTAFYLCASSIRDNEQFFGPGTRLTVL.

The V and J genes are TRBV19 and TRBJ1-1; no firm D call. CDR1 LNHDA and CDR2 SQIVND come from the germline V gene (reference sequence). This CDR3 is built from 12 residues. Trimming took off 4 bases at V and 5 bases at J, with 8 bases between the two ends. CDR3 in amino acids: CASSNSRTEAFF. DNA of the CDR3: TGTGCCAGTAGTAATAGTCGGACTGAAGCTTTCTTT.

The CDR3 spells CASSIVENNQPQHF. DNA of the CDR3: TGTGCCAGTAGTATAGTTGAGAACAATCAGCCCCAGCATTTT. The chain employs TRBV19 and TRBJ1-5; D ambiguous. The CDR3 has 14 residues. Germline V gene sequence: CDR1 LNHDA, CDR2 SQIVND (reference sequence). V shed 1 base and J shed 3 bases, with 7 bases lying between them.

The gene calls are TRBV11-3 and TRBJ2-7, with 7 bases identical to TRBD1. CDR1 is SGHNT and CDR2 is YENEEA in the germline V gene. This CDR3 spans 15 amino acids. J lost 4 bases, V lost 0 bases, and 6 bases had no gene match. CDR3 sequence reads: CASSLDVDRIYEQYF. The CDR3 DNA sequence: TGTGCCAGCAGCTTAGATGTGGACAGGATTTACGAGCAGTACTTC.

This clone has a handful of counts. The junction does not match germline at one end; this may be a read error. V gene TRBV6-6 combines with J gene TRBJ1-2, with unresolved D. Germline-derived CDR1 and CDR2 are MNHNY and SVGAGI (reference sequence). The CDR3 spans 13 residues. Here the CDR3 DNA reads TGTGCCATCAGTGATCCGGGAAGCTATGGCTACACCTTC. This gives the protein CAISDPGSYGYTF.

This chain joins TRBV18 and TRBJ1-1; D ambiguous. The germline V gene encodes CDR1 KGHSH and CDR2 LQKENI. V lost 2 bases and J lost 4, with 8 bases in between. The CDR3 spans 13 residues. In nucleotides, the CDR3 is TGTGCCAGCTCACCAAAGGCGGGCACTGAAGCTTTCTTT. Amino acids: CASSPKAGTEAFF.

This clone was seen only once. This chain uses TRBV4-1 with TRBJ2-4; D perhaps matches TRBD2 (5 bases). CDR3 length: 16 amino acids. Germline assignment: CDR1 MGHRA and CDR2 YSYEKL. V was clipped by 3 bases and J by 6 bases, with 18 bases between them. CDR3 sequence reads: CASSQYEGIPLNIQYF. The CDR3 DNA is TGCGCCAGCAGCCAGTATGAGGGTATACCTTTAAACATTCAGTACTTC.

The chain employs TRBV15 and TRBJ1-2; 7 nucleotides match TRBD1. With V trimmed by 0 bases and J by 3 bases, 7 bases remained unmatched. Per germline, CDR1 LNHNV and CDR2 YYDKDF (reference sequence). CDR3 length equals 16 residues. The CDR3 spells CATSRDLRGRDYGYTF. CDR3 DNA: TGTGCCACCAGCAGAGATTTGAGGGGGCGCGACTATGGCTACACCTTC.